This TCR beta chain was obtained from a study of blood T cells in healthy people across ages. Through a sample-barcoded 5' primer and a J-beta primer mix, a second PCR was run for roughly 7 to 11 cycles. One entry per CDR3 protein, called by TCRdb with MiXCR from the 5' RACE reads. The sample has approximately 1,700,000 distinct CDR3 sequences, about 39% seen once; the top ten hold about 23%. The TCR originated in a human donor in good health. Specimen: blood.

CDR3 residues: CSARILAGGPVYDQETQFF. In nucleotides, the CDR3 is TGCAGTGCTAGAATACTGGCGGGGGGGCCAGTTTACGACCAAGAGACCCAGTTCTTC. This chain joins TRBV20-1 and TRBJ2-1; 9 bases map to TRBD2. After removal of 2 bases from V and 13 bases from J, the junction contained 27 bases not matched to a gene. The CDR3 is made up of 19 amino acids. Per the germline V gene, CDR1 is DFQATT and CDR2 is SNEGSKA (reference sequence).